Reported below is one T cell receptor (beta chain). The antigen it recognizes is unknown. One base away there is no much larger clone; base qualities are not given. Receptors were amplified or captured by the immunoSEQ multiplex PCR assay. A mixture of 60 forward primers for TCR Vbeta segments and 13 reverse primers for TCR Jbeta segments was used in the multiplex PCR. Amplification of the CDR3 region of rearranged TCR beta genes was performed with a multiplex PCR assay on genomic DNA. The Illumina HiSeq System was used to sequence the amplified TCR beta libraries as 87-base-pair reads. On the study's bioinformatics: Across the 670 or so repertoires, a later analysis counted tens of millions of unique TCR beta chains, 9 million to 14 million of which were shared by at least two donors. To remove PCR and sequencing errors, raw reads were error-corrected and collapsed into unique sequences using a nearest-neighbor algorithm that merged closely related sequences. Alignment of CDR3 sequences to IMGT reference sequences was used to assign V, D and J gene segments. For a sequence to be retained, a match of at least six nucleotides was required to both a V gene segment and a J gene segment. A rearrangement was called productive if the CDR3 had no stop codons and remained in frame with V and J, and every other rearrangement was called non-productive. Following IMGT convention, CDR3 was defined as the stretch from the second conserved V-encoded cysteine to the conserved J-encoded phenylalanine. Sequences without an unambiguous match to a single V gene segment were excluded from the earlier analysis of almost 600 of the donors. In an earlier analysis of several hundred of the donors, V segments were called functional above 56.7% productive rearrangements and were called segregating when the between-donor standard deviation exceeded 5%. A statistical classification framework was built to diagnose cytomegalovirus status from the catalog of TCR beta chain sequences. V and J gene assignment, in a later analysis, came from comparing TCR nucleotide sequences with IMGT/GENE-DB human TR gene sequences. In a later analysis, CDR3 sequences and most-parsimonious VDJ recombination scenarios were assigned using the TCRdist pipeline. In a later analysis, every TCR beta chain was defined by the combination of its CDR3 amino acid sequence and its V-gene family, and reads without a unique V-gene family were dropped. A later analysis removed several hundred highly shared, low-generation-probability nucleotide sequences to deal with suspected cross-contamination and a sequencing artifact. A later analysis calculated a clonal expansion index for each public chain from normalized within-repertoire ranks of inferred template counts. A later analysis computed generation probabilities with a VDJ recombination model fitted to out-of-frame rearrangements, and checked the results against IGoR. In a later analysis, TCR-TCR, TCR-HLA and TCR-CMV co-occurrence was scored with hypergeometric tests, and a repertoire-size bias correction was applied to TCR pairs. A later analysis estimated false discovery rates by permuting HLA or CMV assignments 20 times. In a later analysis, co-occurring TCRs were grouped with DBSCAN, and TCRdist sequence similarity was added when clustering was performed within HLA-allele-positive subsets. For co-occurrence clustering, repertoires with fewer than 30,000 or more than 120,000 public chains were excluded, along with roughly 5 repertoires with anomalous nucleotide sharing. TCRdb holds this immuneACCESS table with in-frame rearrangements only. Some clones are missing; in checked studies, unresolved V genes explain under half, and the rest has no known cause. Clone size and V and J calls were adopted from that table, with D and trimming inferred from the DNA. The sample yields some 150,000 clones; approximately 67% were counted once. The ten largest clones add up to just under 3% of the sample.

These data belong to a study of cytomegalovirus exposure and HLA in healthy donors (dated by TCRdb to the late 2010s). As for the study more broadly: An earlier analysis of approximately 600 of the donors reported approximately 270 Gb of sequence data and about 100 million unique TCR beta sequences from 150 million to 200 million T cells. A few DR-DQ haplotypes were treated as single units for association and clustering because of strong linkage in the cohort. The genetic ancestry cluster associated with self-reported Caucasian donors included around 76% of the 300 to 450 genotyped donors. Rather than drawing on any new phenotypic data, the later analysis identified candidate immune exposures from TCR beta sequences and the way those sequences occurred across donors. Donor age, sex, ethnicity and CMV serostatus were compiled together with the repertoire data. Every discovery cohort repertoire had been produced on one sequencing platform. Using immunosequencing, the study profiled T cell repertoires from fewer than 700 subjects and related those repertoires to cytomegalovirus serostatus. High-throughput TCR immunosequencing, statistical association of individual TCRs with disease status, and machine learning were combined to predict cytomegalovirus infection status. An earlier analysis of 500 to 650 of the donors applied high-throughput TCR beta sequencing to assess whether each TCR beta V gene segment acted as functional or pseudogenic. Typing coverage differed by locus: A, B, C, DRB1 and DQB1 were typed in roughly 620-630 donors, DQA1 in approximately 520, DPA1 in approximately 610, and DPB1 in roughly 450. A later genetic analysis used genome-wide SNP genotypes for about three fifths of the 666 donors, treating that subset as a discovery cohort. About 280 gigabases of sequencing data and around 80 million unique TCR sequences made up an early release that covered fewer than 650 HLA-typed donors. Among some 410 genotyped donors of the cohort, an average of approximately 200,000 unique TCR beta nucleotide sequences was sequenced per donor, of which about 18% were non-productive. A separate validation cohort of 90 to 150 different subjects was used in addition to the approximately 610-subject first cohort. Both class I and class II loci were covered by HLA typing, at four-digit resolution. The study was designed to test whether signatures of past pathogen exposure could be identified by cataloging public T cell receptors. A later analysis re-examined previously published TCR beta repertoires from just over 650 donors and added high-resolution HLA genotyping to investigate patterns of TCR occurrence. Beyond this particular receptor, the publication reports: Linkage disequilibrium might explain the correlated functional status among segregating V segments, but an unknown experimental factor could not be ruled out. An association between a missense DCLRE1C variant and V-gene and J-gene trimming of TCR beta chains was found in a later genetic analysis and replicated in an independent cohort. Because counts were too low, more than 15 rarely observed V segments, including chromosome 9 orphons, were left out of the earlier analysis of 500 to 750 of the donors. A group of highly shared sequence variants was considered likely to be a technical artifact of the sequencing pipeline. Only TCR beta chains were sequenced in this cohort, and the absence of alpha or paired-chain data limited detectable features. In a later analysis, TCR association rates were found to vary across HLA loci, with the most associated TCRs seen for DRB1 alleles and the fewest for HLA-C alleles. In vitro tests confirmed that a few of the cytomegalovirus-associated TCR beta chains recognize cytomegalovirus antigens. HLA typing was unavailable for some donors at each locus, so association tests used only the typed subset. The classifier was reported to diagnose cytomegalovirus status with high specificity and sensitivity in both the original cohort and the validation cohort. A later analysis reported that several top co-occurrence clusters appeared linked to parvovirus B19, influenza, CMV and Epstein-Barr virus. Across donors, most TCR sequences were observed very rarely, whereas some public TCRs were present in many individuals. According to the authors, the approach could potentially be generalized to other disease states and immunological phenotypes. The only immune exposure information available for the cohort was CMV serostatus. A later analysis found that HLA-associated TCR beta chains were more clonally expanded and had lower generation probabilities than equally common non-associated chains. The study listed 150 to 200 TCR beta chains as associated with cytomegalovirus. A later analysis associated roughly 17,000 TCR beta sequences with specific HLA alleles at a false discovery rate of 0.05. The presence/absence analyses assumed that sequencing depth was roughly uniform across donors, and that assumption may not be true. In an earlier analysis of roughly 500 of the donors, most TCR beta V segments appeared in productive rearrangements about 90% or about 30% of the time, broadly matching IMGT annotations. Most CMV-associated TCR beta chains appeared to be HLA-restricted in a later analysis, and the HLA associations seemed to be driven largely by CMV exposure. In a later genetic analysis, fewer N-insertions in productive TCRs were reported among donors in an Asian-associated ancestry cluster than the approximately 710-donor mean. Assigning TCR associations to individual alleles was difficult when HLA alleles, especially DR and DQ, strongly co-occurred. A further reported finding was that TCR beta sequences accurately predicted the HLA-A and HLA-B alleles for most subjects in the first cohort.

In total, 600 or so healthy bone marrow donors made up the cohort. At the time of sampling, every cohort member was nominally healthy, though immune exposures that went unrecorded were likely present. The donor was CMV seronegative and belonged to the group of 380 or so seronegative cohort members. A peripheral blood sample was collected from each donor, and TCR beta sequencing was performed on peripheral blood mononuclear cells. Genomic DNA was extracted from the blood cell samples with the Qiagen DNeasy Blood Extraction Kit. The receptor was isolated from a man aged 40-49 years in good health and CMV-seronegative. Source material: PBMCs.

The CDR3 corresponds to CASSLRQMTNEKLFF. The bases are TGTGCCAGCAGCCTCCGACAGATGACTAATGAAAAACTGTTTTTT. The rearranged chain carries TRBV7-9 and TRBJ1-4; a weak D assignment points to TRBD1 (5 bases agree). CDR1 SEHNR and CDR2 FQNEAQ are derived from the germline V gene (reference sequence). V drops 5 bases and J drops 2 bases, leaving 12 bases in between. The CDR3 numbers 15 residues from cysteine through phenylalanine. This entry keeps only the CDR3 DNA: 45 bases, framed from base 1.